The 5 T cell receptor beta chains reported below all come from one sample, sequenced in a study of graft-versus-host responses after intestinal transplantation. No antigen is known for these receptors. The method was immunoSEQ multiplex PCR; TCRdb's version includes in-frame clones alone and lacks a portion of them. The sample has roughly 99,000 clones, 85% to 95% seen once; the top ten hold around 0.067%. This sample comprised unstimulated CD8+ T cells sorted from spleen or lymph node cells, obtained before transplant. The origin of the receptors is a human donor who was the organ donor for an intestinal transplant.

This chain joins TRBV4-1 and TRBJ1-4; 7 nucleotides agree with TRBD1. The germline CDR1 and CDR2 sequences are MGHRA and YSYEKL. The CDR3 is 19 residues long. Unmatched junction bases numbered 13, after V lost 1 base and J lost 2 bases. Here the CDR3 DNA reads TGCGCCAGCAGCCAAGTAGTCCTGAGACAGGGTGTCACTAATGAAAAACTGTTTTTT. Its translation: CASSQVVLRQGVTNEKLFF.

This rearrangement joins TRBV11-2 to TRBJ2-1; 8 nucleotides line up with TRBD2. CDR3 length: 15 amino acids. Germline V gene sequence: CDR1 SGHAT, CDR2 FQNNGV. V shed 4 bases and J 5 bases; nucleotides not matched to a gene: 7. CDR3 sequence reads: CASSYGRAPDNEQFF. For the CDR3, the DNA is TGTGCCAGCAGCTACGGGAGGGCCCCCGACAATGAGCAGTTCTTC. Full variable domain (outside the CDR3, taken from reference TRBV11-2 and TRBJ2-1): EAGVAQSPRYKIIEKRQSVAFWCNPISGHATLYWYQQILGQGPKLLIQFQNNGVVDDSQLPKDRFSAERLKGVDSTLKIQPAKLEDSAVYLCASSYGRAPDNEQFFGPGTRLTVL.

The chain recombines TRBV6-1 with TRBJ2-7; D is possibly TRBD1 (6 bases). Germline assignment: CDR1 MNHNS and CDR2 SASEGT. V lost 2 bases to trimming and J lost 5 bases, with 16 bases between them. The length of the CDR3 is 15 residues. The CDR3 sequence is CASSEIGRGEDEQYF. DNA of the CDR3: TGTGCCAGCAGTGAAATTGGCAGGGGTGAAGACGAGCAGTACTTC.

The V gene is TRBV4-2, the J gene TRBJ1-4; possibly TRBD1 for D (6 bases). V was pared by 4 bases and J by 5 bases, with 14 bases between. CDR1 is LGHNA and CDR2 is YNFKEQ in the germline V gene. The CDR3 is made up of 15 amino acids. CDR3 sequence: CASSPPGQGNEKLFF. For the CDR3, the DNA is TGTGCCAGCAGCCCCCCGGGTCAGGGGAATGAAAAACTGTTTTTT.

The chain couples TRBV4-2 to TRBJ2-7; 8 positions match TRBD2. Germline V gene lookup returns CDR1 LGHNA and CDR2 YNFKEQ. This CDR3 is built from 14 residues. V was clipped by 0 bases and J by 3 bases; unmatched bases: 1. The chain's CDR3 is CASSQEREDYEQYF. The CDR3 DNA reads TGTGCCAGCAGCCAAGAGCGGGAGGACTACGAGCAGTACTTC.